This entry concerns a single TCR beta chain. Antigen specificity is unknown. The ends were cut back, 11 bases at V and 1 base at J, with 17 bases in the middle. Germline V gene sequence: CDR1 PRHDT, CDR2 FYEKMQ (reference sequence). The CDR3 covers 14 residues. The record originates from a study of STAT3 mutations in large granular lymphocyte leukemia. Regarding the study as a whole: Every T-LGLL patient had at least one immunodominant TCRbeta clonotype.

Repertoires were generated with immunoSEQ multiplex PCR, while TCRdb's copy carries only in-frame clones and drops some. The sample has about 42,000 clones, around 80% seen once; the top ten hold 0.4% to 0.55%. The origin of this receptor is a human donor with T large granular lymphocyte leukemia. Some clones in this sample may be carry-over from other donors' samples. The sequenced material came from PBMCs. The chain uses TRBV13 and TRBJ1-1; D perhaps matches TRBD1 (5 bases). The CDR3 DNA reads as TGTGCCTCATGTCGGGGGTTCCCGAACACTGAAGCTTTCTTT. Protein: CASCRGFPNTEAFF.